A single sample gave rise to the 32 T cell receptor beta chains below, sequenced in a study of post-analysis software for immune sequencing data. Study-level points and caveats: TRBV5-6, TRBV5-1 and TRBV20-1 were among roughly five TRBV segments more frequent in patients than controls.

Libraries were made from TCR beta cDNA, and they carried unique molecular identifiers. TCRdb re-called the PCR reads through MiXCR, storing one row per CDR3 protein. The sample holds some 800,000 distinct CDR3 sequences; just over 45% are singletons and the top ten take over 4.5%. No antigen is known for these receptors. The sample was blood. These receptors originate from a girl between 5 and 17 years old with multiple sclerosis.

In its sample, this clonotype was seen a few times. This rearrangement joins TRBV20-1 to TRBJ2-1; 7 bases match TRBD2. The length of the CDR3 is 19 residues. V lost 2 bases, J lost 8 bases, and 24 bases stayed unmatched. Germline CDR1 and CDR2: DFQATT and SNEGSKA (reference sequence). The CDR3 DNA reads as TGCAGTGCTAGAAGGCTAGCGGCGGGAGAACCCAGATTTGAGGATGAGCAGTTCTTC. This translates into CSARRLAAGEPRFEDEQFF.

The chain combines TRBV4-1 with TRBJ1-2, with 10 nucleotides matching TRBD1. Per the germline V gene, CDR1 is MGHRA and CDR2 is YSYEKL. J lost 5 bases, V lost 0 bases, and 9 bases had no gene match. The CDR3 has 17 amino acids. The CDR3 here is CASSQEVGLDRGYGYTF. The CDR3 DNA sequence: TGCGCCAGCAGCCAAGAAGTGGGGCTGGACAGGGGGTATGGCTACACCTTC.

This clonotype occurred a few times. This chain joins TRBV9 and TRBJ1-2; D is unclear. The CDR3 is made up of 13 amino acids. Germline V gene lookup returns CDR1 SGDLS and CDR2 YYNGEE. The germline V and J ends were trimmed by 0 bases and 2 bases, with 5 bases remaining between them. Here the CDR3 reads CASSVGWNYGYTF. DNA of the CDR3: TGTGCCAGCAGCGTAGGCTGGAACTATGGCTACACCTTC. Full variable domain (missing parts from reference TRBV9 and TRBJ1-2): DSGVTQTPKHLITATGQRVTLRCSPRSGDLSVYWYQQSLDQGLQFLIQYYNGEERAKGNILERFSAQQFPDLHSELNLSSLELGDSALYFCASSVGWNYGYTFGSGTRLTVV.

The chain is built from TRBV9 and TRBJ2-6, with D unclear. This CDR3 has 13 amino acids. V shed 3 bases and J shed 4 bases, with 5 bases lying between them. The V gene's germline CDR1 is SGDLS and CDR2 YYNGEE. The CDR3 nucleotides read TGTGCCAGCAGCGATGGGGGGGCCAACGTCCTGACTTTC. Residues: CASSDGGANVLTF.

The CDR3 nucleotides read TGTGCCAGCAGCTTAGTAGGAGGGTCCACTGGGGCCAACGTCCTGACTTTC. This sequence encodes CASSLVGGSTGANVLTF. The J gene is TRBJ2-6, the V gene TRBV7-2; a weak D match, TRBD2 (6 bases). Trimming removed 1 base at V and 2 bases at J, with 12 bases between. CDR3 length equals 17 residues. Per the germline V gene, CDR1 is SGHTA and CDR2 is FQGNSA.

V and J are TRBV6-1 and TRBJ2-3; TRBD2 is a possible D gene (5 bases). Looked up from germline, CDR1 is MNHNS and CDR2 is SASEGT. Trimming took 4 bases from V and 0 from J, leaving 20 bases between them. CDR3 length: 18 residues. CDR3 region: CASSAPPSGRWSTDTQYF. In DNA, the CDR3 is TGTGCCAGCAGTGCCCCCCCGAGCGGACGGTGGAGCACAGATACGCAGTATTTT.

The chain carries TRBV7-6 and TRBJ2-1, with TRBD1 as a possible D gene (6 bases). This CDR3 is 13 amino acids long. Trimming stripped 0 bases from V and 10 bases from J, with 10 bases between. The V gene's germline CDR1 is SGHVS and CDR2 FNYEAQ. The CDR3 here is CASSLAAGTEQFF. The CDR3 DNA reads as TGTGCCAGCAGCTTAGCGGCCGGGACAGAGCAGTTCTTC.

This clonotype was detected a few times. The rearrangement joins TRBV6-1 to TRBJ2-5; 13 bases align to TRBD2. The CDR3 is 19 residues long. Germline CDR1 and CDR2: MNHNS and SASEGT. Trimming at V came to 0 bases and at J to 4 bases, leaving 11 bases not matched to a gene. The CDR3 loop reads CASSEAMSPTSGRGETQYF. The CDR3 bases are TGTGCCAGCAGTGAAGCGATGAGCCCTACTAGCGGGAGGGGAGAGACCCAGTACTTC.

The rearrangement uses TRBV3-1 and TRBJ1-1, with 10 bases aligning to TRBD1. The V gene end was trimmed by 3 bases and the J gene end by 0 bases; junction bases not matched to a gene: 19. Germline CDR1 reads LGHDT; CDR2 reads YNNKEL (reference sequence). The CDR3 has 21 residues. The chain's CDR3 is CASSQRLPDRGIVNVNTEAFF. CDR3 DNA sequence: TGTGCCAGCAGCCAGCGCCTCCCGGACAGGGGGATTGTTAATGTGAACACTGAAGCTTTCTTT.

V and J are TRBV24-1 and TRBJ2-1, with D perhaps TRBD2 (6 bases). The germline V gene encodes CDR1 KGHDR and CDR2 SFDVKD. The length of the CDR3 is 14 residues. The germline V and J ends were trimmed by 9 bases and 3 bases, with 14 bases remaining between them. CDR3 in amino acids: CATPKKEGYNEQFF. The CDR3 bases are TGTGCCACCCCTAAAAAGGAGGGCTACAATGAGCAGTTCTTC.

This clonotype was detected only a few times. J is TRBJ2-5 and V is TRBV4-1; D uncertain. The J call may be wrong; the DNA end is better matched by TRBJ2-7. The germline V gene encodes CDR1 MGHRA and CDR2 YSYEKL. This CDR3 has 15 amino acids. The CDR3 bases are TGCGCCAGCAGCCAAGGGTCTGGATTAACTTACGAGCAGTACTTC. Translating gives CASSQGSGLTYEQYF.

For the CDR3, the DNA is TGTGCCAGCAGCCCTCGGGACTTGTACCAAGAGACCCAGTACTTC. This encodes CASSPRDLYQETQYF. V and J are TRBV7-9 and TRBJ2-5; the D gene is possibly TRBD2 (6 bases). This CDR3 region has 15 residues. The V gene's germline CDR1 is SEHNR and CDR2 FQNEAQ (reference sequence). Between the trimmed V and J ends, which lost 5 bases and 0 bases, there was a span of 13 bases.

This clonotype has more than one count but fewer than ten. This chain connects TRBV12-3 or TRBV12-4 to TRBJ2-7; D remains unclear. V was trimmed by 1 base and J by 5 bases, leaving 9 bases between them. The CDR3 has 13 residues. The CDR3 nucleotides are TGTGCCAGCAGTTTAGATCAGAGCCACGAGCAGTACTTC. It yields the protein CASSLDQSHEQYF.

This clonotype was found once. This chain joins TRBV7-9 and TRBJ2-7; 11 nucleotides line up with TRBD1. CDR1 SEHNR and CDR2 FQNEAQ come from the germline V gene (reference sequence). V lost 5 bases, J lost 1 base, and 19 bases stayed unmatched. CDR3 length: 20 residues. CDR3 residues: CASSPGQGAVGGIRSYEQYF. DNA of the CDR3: TGTGCCAGCAGCCCAGGACAGGGGGCCGTCGGCGGAATCAGGTCCTACGAGCAGTACTTC.

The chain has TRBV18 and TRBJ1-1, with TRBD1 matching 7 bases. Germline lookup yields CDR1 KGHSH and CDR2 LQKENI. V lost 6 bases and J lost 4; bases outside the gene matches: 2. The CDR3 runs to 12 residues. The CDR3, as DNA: TGTGCCAGCTCGCGGACAGGCACTGAAGCTTTCTTT. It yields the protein CASSRTGTEAFF.

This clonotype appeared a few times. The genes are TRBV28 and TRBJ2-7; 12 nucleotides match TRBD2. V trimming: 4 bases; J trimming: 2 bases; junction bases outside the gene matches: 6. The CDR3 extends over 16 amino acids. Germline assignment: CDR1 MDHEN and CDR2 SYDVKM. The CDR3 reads CASSSRTSGIPYEQYF. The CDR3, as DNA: TGTGCCAGCAGTTCCCGGACTAGCGGGATTCCCTACGAGCAGTACTTC.

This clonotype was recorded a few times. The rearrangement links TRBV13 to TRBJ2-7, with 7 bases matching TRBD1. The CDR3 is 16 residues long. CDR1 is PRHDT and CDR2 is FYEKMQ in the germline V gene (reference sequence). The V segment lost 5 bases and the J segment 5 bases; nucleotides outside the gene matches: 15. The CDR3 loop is CASSPRIGQVRDEQYF. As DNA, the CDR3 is TGTGCCAGCAGCCCAAGAATTGGACAGGTTCGGGACGAGCAGTACTTC.

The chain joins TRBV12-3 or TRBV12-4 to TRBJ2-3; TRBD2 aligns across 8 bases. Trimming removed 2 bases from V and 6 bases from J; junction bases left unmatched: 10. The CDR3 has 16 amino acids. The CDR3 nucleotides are TGTGCCAGCAGTTTATTTCCAGCGGGAGCCCCCGATACGCAGTATTTT. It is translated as CASSLFPAGAPDTQYF.

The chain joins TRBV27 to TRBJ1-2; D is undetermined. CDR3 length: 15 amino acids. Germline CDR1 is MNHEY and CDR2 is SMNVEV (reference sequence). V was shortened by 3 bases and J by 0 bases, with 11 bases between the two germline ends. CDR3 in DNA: TGTGCCAGCAGTTTGCGGGCAGCAGCTAACTATGGCTACACCTTC. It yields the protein CASSLRAAANYGYTF.

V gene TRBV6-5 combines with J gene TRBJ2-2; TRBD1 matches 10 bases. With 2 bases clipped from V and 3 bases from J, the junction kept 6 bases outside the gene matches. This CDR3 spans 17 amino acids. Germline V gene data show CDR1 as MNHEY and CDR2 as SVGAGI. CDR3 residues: CASSYLGQGGDTGELFF. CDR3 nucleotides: TGTGCCAGCAGTTACCTTGGACAGGGGGGAGACACCGGGGAGCTGTTTTTT.

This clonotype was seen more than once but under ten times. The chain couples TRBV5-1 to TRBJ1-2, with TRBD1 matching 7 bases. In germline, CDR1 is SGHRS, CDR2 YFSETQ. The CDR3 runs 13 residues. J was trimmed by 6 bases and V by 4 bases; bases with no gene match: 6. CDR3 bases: TGCGCCAGCAGCCAGGGGGGGTCGGATGGCTACACCTTC. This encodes CASSQGGSDGYTF.

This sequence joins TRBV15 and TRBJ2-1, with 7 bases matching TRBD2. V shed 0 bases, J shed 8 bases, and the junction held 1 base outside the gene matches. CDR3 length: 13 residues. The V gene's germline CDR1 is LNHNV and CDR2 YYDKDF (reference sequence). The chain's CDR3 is CATSREGGDEQFF. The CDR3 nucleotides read TGTGCCACCAGCAGAGAGGGGGGGGATGAGCAGTTCTTC.

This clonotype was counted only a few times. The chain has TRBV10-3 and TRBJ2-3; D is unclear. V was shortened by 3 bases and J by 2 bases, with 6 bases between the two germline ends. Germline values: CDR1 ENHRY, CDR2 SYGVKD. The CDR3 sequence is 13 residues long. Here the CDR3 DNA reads TGTGCCATCAGTGACCCGTCCACAGATACGCAGTATTTT. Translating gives CAISDPSTDTQYF.

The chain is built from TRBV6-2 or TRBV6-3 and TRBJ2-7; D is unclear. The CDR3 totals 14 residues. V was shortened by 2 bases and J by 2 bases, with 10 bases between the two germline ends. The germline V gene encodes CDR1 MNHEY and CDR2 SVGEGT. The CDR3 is CASSYVSATYEQYF. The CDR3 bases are TGTGCCAGCAGTTACGTTTCAGCGACCTACGAGCAGTACTTC.

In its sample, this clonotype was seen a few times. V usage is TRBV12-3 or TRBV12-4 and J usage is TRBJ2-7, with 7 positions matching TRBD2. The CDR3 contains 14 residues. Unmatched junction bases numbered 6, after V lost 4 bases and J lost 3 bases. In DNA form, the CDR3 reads TGTGCCAGCAGTTCCCAGGGACTAAACTACGAGCAGTACTTC. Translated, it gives CASSSQGLNYEQYF.

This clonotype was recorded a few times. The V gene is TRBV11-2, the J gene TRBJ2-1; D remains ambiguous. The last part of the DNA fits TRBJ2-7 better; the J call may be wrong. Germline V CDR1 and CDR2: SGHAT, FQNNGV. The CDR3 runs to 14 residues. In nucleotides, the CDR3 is TGTGCCAGCAGCTTAGGGCGGTCCTACAATGAGCAGTACTTC. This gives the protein CASSLGRSYNEQYF.

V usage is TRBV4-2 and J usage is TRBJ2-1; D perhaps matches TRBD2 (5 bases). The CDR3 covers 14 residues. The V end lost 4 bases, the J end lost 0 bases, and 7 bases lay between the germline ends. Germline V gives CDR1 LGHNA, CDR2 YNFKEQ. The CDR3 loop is CASSPEDSYNEQFF. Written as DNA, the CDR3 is TGTGCCAGCAGCCCGGAGGACTCCTACAATGAGCAGTTCTTC.

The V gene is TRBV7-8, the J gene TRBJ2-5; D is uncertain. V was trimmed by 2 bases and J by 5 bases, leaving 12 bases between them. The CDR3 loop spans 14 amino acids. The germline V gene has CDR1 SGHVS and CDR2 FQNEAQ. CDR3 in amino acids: CASSLFDVEETQYF. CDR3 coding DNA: TGTGCCAGCAGCTTATTTGACGTCGAGGAGACCCAGTACTTC.

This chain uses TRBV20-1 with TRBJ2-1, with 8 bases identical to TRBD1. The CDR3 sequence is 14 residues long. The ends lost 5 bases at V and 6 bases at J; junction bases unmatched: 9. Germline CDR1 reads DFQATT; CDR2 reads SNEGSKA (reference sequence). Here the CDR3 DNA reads TGCAGTGCTGGGACAGGCCAGGTGGGCAATGAGCAGTTCTTC. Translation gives CSAGTGQVGNEQFF.

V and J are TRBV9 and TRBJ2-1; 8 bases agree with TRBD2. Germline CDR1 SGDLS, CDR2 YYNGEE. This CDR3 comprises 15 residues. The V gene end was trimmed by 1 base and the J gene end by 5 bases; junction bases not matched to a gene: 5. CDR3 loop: CASSVSSGSHNEQFF. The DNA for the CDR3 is TGTGCCAGCAGCGTATCCAGCGGGAGTCACAATGAGCAGTTCTTC.

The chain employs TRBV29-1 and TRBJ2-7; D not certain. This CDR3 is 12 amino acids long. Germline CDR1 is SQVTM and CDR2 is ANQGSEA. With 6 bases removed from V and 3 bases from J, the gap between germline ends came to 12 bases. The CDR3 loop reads CSVKRSDYEQYF. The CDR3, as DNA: TGCAGCGTGAAGCGCTCAGACTACGAGCAGTACTTC.

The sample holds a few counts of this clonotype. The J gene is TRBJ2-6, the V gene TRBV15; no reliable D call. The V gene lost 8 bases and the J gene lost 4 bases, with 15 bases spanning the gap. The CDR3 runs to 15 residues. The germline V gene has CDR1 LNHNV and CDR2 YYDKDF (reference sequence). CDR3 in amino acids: CATGNRRVGANVLTF. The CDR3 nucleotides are TGTGCCACCGGGAACCGACGTGTAGGGGCCAACGTCCTGACTTTC.